Listed here are 12 T cell receptor beta chains from one sample, sequenced in a study of identical twins. Each CDR3 protein gets one entry after TCRdb re-called the 5' RACE reads with MiXCR. Of approximately 280,000 distinct CDR3 sequences listed, approximately 8% are singletons. Another study also made use of these data, one on yellow fever vaccine responses in identical twins.

Specimen: memory (CD45RO+) T cells sorted from blood. These receptors all stem from a woman between 18 and 29 years old in good health.

Many counts were recorded for this clonotype. The V call is TRBV9, the J call TRBJ2-1; TRBD2 aligns across 14 bases. Germline assignment: CDR1 SGDLS and CDR2 YYNGEE. The junction had 5 bases not matched to a gene; V was cut back by 5 bases and J by 4 bases. The CDR3 is 16 amino acids. DNA for the CDR3: TGTGCCAGCAGGGGGACTAGCGGGGGAGCTTACAATGAGCAGTTCTTC. Protein sequence: CASRGTSGGAYNEQFF.

The chain couples TRBV11-2 to TRBJ2-7; a possible D gene is TRBD2 (5 bases). Per germline, CDR1 SGHAT and CDR2 FQNNGV. V lost 5 bases and J lost 6, with 11 bases in between. The CDR3 spans 12 residues. CDR3 DNA sequence: TGTGCCAGCAGCCTTACGGGGATCGAGCAGTACGTC. Translating it yields CASSLTGIEQYV.

The chain carries TRBV25-1 and TRBJ1-1, with 7 bases aligning to TRBD1. Germline V gene sequence: CDR1 MGHDK, CDR2 SYGVNS. Trimming took 6 bases from V and 1 from J; bases not matched to a gene: 5. The CDR3 is 14 amino acids. The CDR3 protein is CASRETGRNTEAFF. The CDR3 DNA is TGTGCCAGCAGGGAGACAGGGAGGAACACTGAAGCTTTCTTT.

The genes are TRBV20-1 and TRBJ1-1; 8 positions agree with TRBD1. CDR1 DFQATT and CDR2 SNEGSKA come from the germline V gene (reference sequence). With V trimmed by 0 bases and J by 10 bases, 10 bases remained unmatched. The CDR3 spans 14 residues. In DNA form, the CDR3 reads TGCAGTGCTAGAGAGTGGACAGGGTATGGTGTAGCTTTCTTT. Translated, it gives CSAREWTGYGVAFF.

The DNA of the CDR3 is TGTGCCAGCAGTTTAAGAGCGGTCCCTTATTCGAGCCGGGGAAATTCTCCCTCGAACACTGAAGCTTTCTTT. This codes for CASSLRAVPYSSRGNSPSNTEAFF. V is TRBV12-3 or TRBV12-4 and J is TRBJ1-1; no clear D. V shed 2 bases and J shed 1 base, with 38 bases lying between them. The CDR3 is 24 amino acids.

The chain uses TRBV11-2 and TRBJ2-1; a weak D match, TRBD2 (6 bases). The CDR3 runs 15 residues. The V end lost 4 bases, the J end lost 4 bases, and 14 bases lay between the germline ends. Germline V gene data show CDR1 as SGHAT and CDR2 as FQNNGV. The CDR3 sequence is CASSSSRDFYNEQFF. Here the CDR3 DNA reads TGTGCCAGCAGCTCGTCCCGGGACTTTTACAATGAGCAGTTCTTC.

This clonotype was counted ten times or more. The chain combines TRBV14 with TRBJ2-2; D unclear. Between the trimmed V and J ends, which lost 4 bases and 6 bases, there was a span of 21 bases. This CDR3 region has 17 residues. Looked up from germline, CDR1 is SGHDN and CDR2 is FVKESK. The CDR3 spells CASSPSPGRKGAGELFF. The CDR3 nucleotides read TGTGCCAGCAGCCCGAGCCCAGGACGGAAGGGCGCCGGGGAGCTGTTTTTT. Full variable domain (rest looked up from reference TRBV14 and TRBJ2-2): EAGVTQFPSHSVIEKGQTVTLRCDPISGHDNLYWYRRVMGKEIKFLLHFVKESKQDESGMPNNRFLAERTGGTYSTLKVQPAELEDSGVYFCASSPSPGRKGAGELFFGEGSRLTVL.

The V gene is TRBV11-2, the J gene TRBJ2-7; D may be TRBD2 (6 bases). The length of the CDR3 is 14 residues. Trimming took off 8 bases at V and 3 bases at J, with 17 bases between the two ends. CDR1 is SGHAT and CDR2 is FQNNGV in the germline V gene. The CDR3, as DNA: TGTGCCAGCGCAACCGGGAGCGGAAGCTACGAGCAGTACTTC. Its translation: CASATGSGSYEQYF.

In this sample, this clonotype turned up many times. V usage is TRBV7-3 and J usage is TRBJ2-1; 8 nucleotides line up with TRBD2. This CDR3 comprises 14 residues. Germline V CDR1 and CDR2: SGHTA, FQGTGA. The V gene end was trimmed by 5 bases and the J gene end by 7 bases; junction bases not matched to a gene: 7. CDR3 sequence: CASSPGLAQNEQFF. The CDR3 DNA follows: TGTGCCAGCAGCCCCGGACTAGCACAGAATGAGCAGTTCTTC.

This chain connects TRBV27 to TRBJ2-6; D is uncertain. The CDR3 extends over 15 amino acids. V gave up 4 bases and J gave up 0 bases, with 7 bases separating them. CDR1 MNHEY and CDR2 SMNVEV come from the germline V gene (reference sequence). The CDR3 region has the DNA TGTGCCAGCAGTTCTTTCAGCTCTGGGGCCAACGTCCTGACTTTC. The encoded protein is CASSSFSSGANVLTF.

There are many counts of this clonotype. The rearrangement joins TRBV6-5 to TRBJ2-7; 9 bases map to TRBD1. This CDR3 is 15 amino acids long. The germline V gene encodes CDR1 MNHEY and CDR2 SVGAGI. V lost 2 bases, J lost 7 bases, and 9 bases stayed unmatched. This CDR3 reads CASSYGGTGLKEQYF. The CDR3 DNA sequence: TGTGCCAGCAGTTACGGAGGGACAGGGTTGAAGGAGCAGTACTTC.

This clonotype was detected ten times or more. The rearrangement links TRBV2 to TRBJ2-1; 12 bases are a match to TRBD2. The CDR3 is 18 residues long. The ends lost 2 bases at V and 4 bases at J; junction bases unmatched: 9. Per the germline V gene, CDR1 is SNHLY and CDR2 is FYNNEI. The chain's CDR3 is CASSETSGRNSGYNEQFF. CDR3 DNA sequence: TGTGCCAGCAGTGAAACTAGCGGGAGGAATTCGGGTTACAATGAGCAGTTCTTC.